The text below deals with one T cell receptor (beta chain). Its antigen remains unknown. This clone may be a read error of a much larger clone one base away. This entry is derived from a study of Tregs in tolerant kidney transplant recipients. The wider study: Recipient Tregs were stimulated with donor B cells plus IL-2 for roughly 16 days.

The CDR3 totals 15 residues. Losses at the gene ends were 3 bases for V and 3 bases for J; bases not matched to a gene: 5. Germline V gene data show CDR1 as SGHRS and CDR2 as YFSETQ. Profiling relied on immunoSEQ multiplex PCR, and the TCRdb table lists in-frame clones only, not all of them. The sample has hundreds of clones; around 40% are singletons. The sequencing used Tregs from blood cultured with allogeneic cells, collected before the transplant. The sequence was obtained from a human patient who received a combined kidney and bone marrow transplant. The chain joins TRBV5-1 to TRBJ2-3, with TRBD2 matching over 9 bases. The CDR3 region is CASSWRGGETDTQYF. The CDR3 coding sequence is TGCGCCAGCAGCTGGCGCGGGGGGGAGACAGATACGCAGTATTTT. Looking up the rest from reference TRBV5-1 and TRBJ2-3 gives the full variable domain: KAGVTQTPRYLIKTRGQQVTLSCSPISGHRSVSWYQQTPGQGLQFLFEYFSETQRNKGNFPGRFSGRQFSNSRSEMNVSTLELGDSALYLCASSWRGGETDTQYFGPGTRLTVL.